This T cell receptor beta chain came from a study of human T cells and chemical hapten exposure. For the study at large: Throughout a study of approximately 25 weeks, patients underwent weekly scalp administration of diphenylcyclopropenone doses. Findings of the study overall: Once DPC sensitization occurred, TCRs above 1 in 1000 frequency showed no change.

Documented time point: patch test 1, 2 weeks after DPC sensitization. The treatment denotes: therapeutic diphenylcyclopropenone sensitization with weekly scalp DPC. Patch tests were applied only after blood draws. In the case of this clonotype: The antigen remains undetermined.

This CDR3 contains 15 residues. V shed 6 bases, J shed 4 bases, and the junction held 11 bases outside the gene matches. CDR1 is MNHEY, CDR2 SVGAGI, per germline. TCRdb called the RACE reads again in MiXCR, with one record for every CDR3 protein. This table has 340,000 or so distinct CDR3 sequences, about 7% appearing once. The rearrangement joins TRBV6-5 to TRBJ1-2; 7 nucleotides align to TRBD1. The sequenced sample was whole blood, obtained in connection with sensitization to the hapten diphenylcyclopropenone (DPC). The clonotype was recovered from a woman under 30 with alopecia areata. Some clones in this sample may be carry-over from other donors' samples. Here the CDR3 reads CASSLDRDWGYGYTF. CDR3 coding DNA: TGTGCCAGCAGCCTCGACAGGGACTGGGGCTATGGCTACACCTTC.